Following are 21 T cell receptor beta chains from one sample sequenced in a study of identical twins. Using its own MiXCR run on the 5' RACE reads, TCRdb lists one record per CDR3 protein. Here the sample spans around 450,000 distinct CDR3 sequences, 12% to 15% being singletons. The same sample was also studied in work on yellow fever vaccine responses in identical twins.

Specimen: CD4+ T cells sorted from blood. The receptors stem from a woman between 18 and 29 years old in good health.

V and J are TRBV7-3 and TRBJ1-2, with unresolved D. Trimming removed 1 base from V and 3 bases from J, with 12 bases in between. Looked up from germline, CDR1 is SGHTA and CDR2 is FQGTGA. The CDR3 covers 15 residues. In DNA, the CDR3 is TGTGCCAGCAGCTTAAATCATGGCAGTTACTATGGCTACACCTTC. Amino acids: CASSLNHGSYYGYTF. Variable domain in full (rest from reference TRBV7-3 and TRBJ1-2): GAGVSQTPSNKVTEKGKYVELRCDPISGHTALYWYRQSLGQGPEFLIYFQGTGAADDSGLPNDRFFAVRPEGSVSTLKIQRTERGDSAVYLCASSLNHGSYYGYTFGSGTRLTVV.

The rearrangement joins TRBV7-9 to TRBJ2-7; 8 nucleotides match TRBD2. Per germline, CDR1 SEHNR and CDR2 FQNEAQ (reference sequence). Germline trimming cut 5 bases from V and 5 bases from J; bases unmatched to any gene: 14. The CDR3 contains 16 residues. CDR3 in amino acids: CASSPGTSGISDEQYF. The DNA for the CDR3 is TGTGCCAGCAGCCCAGGGACTAGTGGGATTTCGGACGAGCAGTACTTC.

This clonotype was observed a handful of times. V usage is TRBV4-2 and J usage is TRBJ2-7, with 8 bases that match TRBD2. Trimming at V came to 1 base and at J to 2 bases, leaving 7 bases not matched to a gene. This CDR3 region has 16 residues. Germline CDR1 is LGHNA and CDR2 is YNFKEQ. CDR3 coding DNA: TGTGCCAGCAGCCAAGTCCTGGCGGGAGGAACCTACGAGCAGTACTTC. This sequence encodes CASSQVLAGGTYEQYF.

This chain connects TRBV5-1 to TRBJ2-7; 7 nucleotides line up with TRBD2. V gave up 4 bases and J gave up 2 bases; unmatched junction bases: 9. The CDR3 covers 15 residues. Germline V gives CDR1 SGHRS, CDR2 YFSETQ. In DNA, the CDR3 is TGCGCCAGCAGCCACCCTAGCGGCCTAACCTACGAGCAGTACTTC. Translating gives CASSHPSGLTYEQYF.

The chain links TRBV5-6 to TRBJ2-7; 10 bases fit TRBD2. Germline V gives CDR1 SGHDT, CDR2 YYEEEE. V shed 1 base, J shed 4 bases, and the junction held 17 bases outside the gene matches. This CDR3 has 19 residues. The CDR3 protein is CASSLPGTSVLDARYEQYF. The CDR3 coding sequence is TGTGCCAGCAGCTTGCCCGGGACTAGCGTTTTAGATGCGCGGTACGAGCAGTACTTC.

This chain connects TRBV20-1 to TRBJ2-4; 12 bases are a match to TRBD1. Germline lookup yields CDR1 DFQATT and CDR2 SNEGSKA (reference sequence). V shed 2 bases, J shed 8 bases, and the junction held 7 bases outside the gene matches. This CDR3 comprises 15 residues. The CDR3: CSARSGTGGADIQYF. In nucleotides, the CDR3 is TGCAGTGCTAGATCCGGGACAGGGGGCGCGGACATTCAGTACTTC.

This clonotype was picked up many times. V gene TRBV5-1 combines with J gene TRBJ2-5, with TRBD1 as a possible D gene (6 bases). With 3 bases removed from V and 2 bases from J, the gap between germline ends came to 11 bases. Germline assignment: CDR1 SGHRS and CDR2 YFSETQ. CDR3 length equals 14 residues. This chain's CDR3 is CASSSGQLQETQYF. For the CDR3, the DNA is TGCGCCAGCAGCTCAGGACAGCTTCAAGAGACCCAGTACTTC.

This clonotype was detected only a few times. The chain uses TRBV6-2 or TRBV6-3 and TRBJ2-1; unclear D gene. Germline assignment: CDR1 MNHEY and CDR2 SVGEGT. Trimming stripped 11 bases from V and 5 bases from J, with 7 bases between. This CDR3 comprises 10 residues. As DNA, the CDR3 is TGTGCCGGCTTTAACAATGAGCAGTTCTTC. Translation: CAGFNNEQFF.

The chain has TRBV5-4 and TRBJ2-2; maybe TRBD2 (6 bases). The ends were cut back, 1 base at V and 6 bases at J, with 13 bases in the middle. CDR1 and CDR2 (germline): SGHNT, YYREEE (reference sequence). This CDR3 comprises 15 residues. The CDR3 coding sequence is TGTGCCAGCAGCTTGTCGAGGGGAGGAGCCGGGGAGCTGTTTTTT. Translating it yields CASSLSRGGAGELFF.

The table lists this clonotype with a few counts. The chain carries TRBV2 and TRBJ2-1, with D maybe TRBD1 (6 bases). The CDR3 consists of 15 residues. The V end was cut by 5 bases, the J end by 6 bases, with 17 bases between. Looked up from germline, CDR1 is SNHLY and CDR2 is FYNNEI. The CDR3 bases are TGTGCCAGCAGTATAAGAGGGACATCGACCAATGAGCAGTTCTTC. Translation gives CASSIRGTSTNEQFF.

In this sample, this clonotype turned up a few times. The chain couples TRBV15 to TRBJ1-4; D call uncertain. V was trimmed by 0 bases and J by 0 bases, leaving 5 bases between them. Germline loops: CDR1 LNHNV, CDR2 YYDKDF (reference sequence). The CDR3 is 15 amino acids. This chain's CDR3 is CATSRERATNEKLFF. The CDR3 region has the DNA TGTGCCACCAGCAGAGAGCGTGCAACTAATGAAAAACTGTTTTTT.

This clonotype was found a few times. The CDR3 DNA is TGTGCCAGCAACCTGGGGGACAGGCTTCACGGGGAGCTGTTTTTT. It specifies CASNLGDRLHGELFF. The chain has TRBV7-9 and TRBJ2-2; 8 positions agree with TRBD1. The CDR3 contains 15 residues. Germline-derived CDR1 and CDR2 are SEHNR and FQNEAQ (reference sequence). V lost 7 bases and J lost 7; bases outside the gene matches: 11.

This chain uses TRBV28 with TRBJ1-5; D gene ambiguous. Germline V gene sequence: CDR1 MDHEN, CDR2 SYDVKM. The germline V and J ends were trimmed by 5 bases and 9 bases, with 11 bases remaining between them. CDR3 length equals 12 residues. The CDR3 nucleotides are TGTGCCAGCAGTCGTTTGACCTTGCCCCAGCATTTT. It translates to CASSRLTLPQHF.

V gene TRBV20-1 combines with J gene TRBJ2-7, with D hard to call. The CDR3 contains 12 residues. The germline CDR1 and CDR2 sequences are DFQATT and SNEGSKA (reference sequence). V lost 5 bases, J lost 4 bases, and 12 bases lay in between. CDR3 in amino acids: CSADPDVYEQYF. The CDR3 coding sequence is TGCAGTGCTGACCCCGATGTGTACGAGCAGTACTTC.

This clonotype was counted between two and nine times. This chain connects TRBV20-1 to TRBJ2-7; the D gene could be TRBD1 or TRBD2 (5 bases each). V was pared by 6 bases and J by 12 bases, with 15 bases between. This CDR3 is built from 10 residues. Per germline, CDR1 DFQATT and CDR2 SNEGSKA (reference sequence). The CDR3 bases are TGCAGTGCCAGGGAGTCTGGCTTGTACTTC. Translating gives CSARESGLYF.

The table lists this clonotype with a few counts. The CDR3 loop is CASSSSGVEQYF. As DNA, the CDR3 is TGTGCCAGCAGCTCTAGCGGGGTCGAGCAGTACTTC. The chain combines TRBV7-9 with TRBJ2-7; TRBD2 matches at 9 bases. Unmatched junction bases numbered 1, after V lost 4 bases and J lost 6 bases. Germline CDR1 is SEHNR and CDR2 is FQNEAQ (reference sequence). The CDR3 covers 12 residues. Based on the CDR3 plus reference TRBV7-9 and TRBJ2-7, the full variable domain is DTGVSQNPRHKITKRGQNVTFRCDPISEHNRLYWYRQTLGQGPEFLTYFQNEAQLEKSRLLSDRFSAERPKGSFSTLEIQRTEQGDSAMYLCASSSSGVEQYFGPGTRLTVT.

This clonotype was counted between two and nine times. The J gene is TRBJ2-5, the V gene TRBV11-1, with 7 bases aligning to TRBD1. The CDR3 runs to 14 residues. Germline values: CDR1 SGHAT, CDR2 FQDESV (reference sequence). With 5 bases clipped from V and 3 bases from J, the junction kept 6 bases outside the gene matches. The CDR3 loop is CASSPSDRKETQYF. The CDR3 DNA reads TGTGCCAGCAGCCCTTCGGACAGGAAAGAGACCCAGTACTTC.

This clonotype occurred a few times. This chain joins TRBV7-2 and TRBJ1-2; 11 bases are a match to TRBD1. The CDR3 totals 16 residues. Germline trimming cut 1 base from V and 7 bases from J; bases unmatched to any gene: 8. Germline CDR1 SGHTA, CDR2 FQGNSA. In DNA, the CDR3 is TGTGCCAGCAGCTTAGGTCTGGGACAGGGGGTAGGTGGCTACACCTTC. It codes for CASSLGLGQGVGGYTF.

This clonotype was counted between two and nine times. A read error is possible here, since a much larger clone lies one base away. V gene TRBV29-1 combines with J gene TRBJ2-2; D is possibly TRBD1 (7 bases). This CDR3 has 14 amino acids. Germline-derived CDR1 and CDR2 are SQVTM and ANQGSEA. CDR3 in amino acids: CSARGDLNSGELFF. CDR3 in DNA: TGCAGCGCCAGGGGGGACCTGAACTCCGGGGAGCTGTTTTTT.

This clonotype was seen only a few times. The chain is built from TRBV20-1 and TRBJ2-7; 11 bases align to TRBD2. Germline values: CDR1 DFQATT, CDR2 SNEGSKA (reference sequence). V gave up 0 bases and J gave up 3 bases; unmatched junction bases: 10. The CDR3 is 17 residues long. CDR3 loop: CSAREGTSGVRYYEQYF. CDR3 DNA: TGCAGTGCTAGAGAGGGGACTAGCGGAGTACGCTACTACGAGCAGTACTTC.

This clonotype turned up a few times. V gene TRBV11-2 combines with J gene TRBJ2-1; D unresolved. This CDR3 is 16 amino acids long. V shed 0 bases and J shed 2 bases, with 11 bases lying between them. Germline lookup yields CDR1 SGHAT and CDR2 FQNNGV. CDR3 DNA sequence: TGTGCCAGCAGCTTAGATACGGGTAGACCCTACAATGAGCAGTTCTTC. Encoded protein: CASSLDTGRPYNEQFF.